A selection of T cell receptor beta chains follows, all from one sample in a study of T cells in localized non-small cell lung cancer. Clones were sequenced by immunoSEQ multiplex PCR, and TCRdb holds only the in-frame ones, with some missing. Of approximately 5,300 clones detected, approximately 35% appear once; the ten largest clones hold 9.5% to 15%. Material: lung tumor tissue, obtained before any cancer treatment. These receptors were obtained from a male donor at least 60 years old with stage III lung adenocarcinoma. Each CDR3 is given with its conserved first and last residue. The D gene is left open where the match is weak. Where a row states a size, it is once, few, many or the class of an expanded clone; other rows omit it.

CDR3 DNA: TGTGCCCACGGACAGGGTTACGAGCAGTACTTC; CDR3 protein: CAHGQGYEQYF; D gene: TRBD1; V gene: TRBV6-7; J gene: TRBJ2-7; clone size: .
CDR3 DNA: TGTGCCAGCAGTTACTCCTTACAAGGGACCCAGTACTTC; CDR3 protein: CASSYSLQGTQYF; D gene: .; V gene: TRBV6-8; J gene: TRBJ2-5; clone size: few
CDR3 DNA: TGTGCCAGCTCACCAATGGGATCTAGCGGACCCTACAATGAGCAGTTCTTC; CDR3 protein: CASSPMGSSGPYNEQFF; D gene: TRBD2; V gene: TRBV18; J gene: TRBJ2-1; clone size: .
CDR3 DNA: TGTGCCACCAGCAGAGATGGGCAGGGCGCCTACGAGCAGTACTTC; CDR3 protein: CATSRDGQGAYEQYF; D gene: .; V gene: TRBV15; J gene: TRBJ2-7; clone size: once
CDR3 DNA: TGTGCCAGCAGCGTGAGCAGCTCGGAAGGGCCCCAGCATTTT; CDR3 protein: CASSVSSSEGPQHF; D gene: .; V gene: TRBV9; J gene: TRBJ1-5; clone size: medium-sized
CDR3 DNA: TGCAGCGTGGGACTAGCGGGAACCTACGAGCAGTACTTC; CDR3 protein: CSVGLAGTYEQYF; D gene: TRBD2; V gene: TRBV29-1; J gene: TRBJ2-7; clone size: once
CDR3 DNA: TGTGCCAGCAGGCAGGCAGGGGGTGGGGACTACGAGCAGTACTTC; CDR3 protein: CASRQAGGGDYEQYF; D gene: TRBD1; V gene: TRBV28; J gene: TRBJ2-7; clone size: .
CDR3 DNA: TGTGCCAGCTCACCTGCGGTCGTCTCCACTGAAGCTTTCTTT; CDR3 protein: CASSPAVVSTEAFF; D gene: .; V gene: TRBV18; J gene: TRBJ1-1; clone size: few
CDR3 DNA: TGCGCCAGCAGCCAAGATTCGACTAGGGGCGAGACCCAGTACTTC; CDR3 protein: CASSQDSTRGETQYF; D gene: .; V gene: TRBV1; J gene: TRBJ2-5; clone size: few
CDR3 DNA: TGTGCCAGCAGCCAAGATCCTGTAGGGCCCGGGGAGCTGTTTTTT; CDR3 protein: CASSQDPVGPGELFF; D gene: .; V gene: TRBV14; J gene: TRBJ2-2; clone size: .
CDR3 DNA: TGTGCCGCTAAGGGACTAGCGGGATTTGACACCGGGGAGCTGTTTTTT; CDR3 protein: CAAKGLAGFDTGELFF; D gene: TRBD2; V gene: TRBV19; J gene: TRBJ2-2; clone size: few
CDR3 DNA: TGTGCCAGCAGACCAACAGGGGCGGATGAGCAGTTCTTC; CDR3 protein: CASRPTGADEQFF; D gene: TRBD1; V gene: TRBV2; J gene: TRBJ2-1; clone size: medium-sized
CDR3 DNA: TGCGCCAGCAGGACAGGGCCCGAAACCAGGGGGAACACTGAAGCTTTCTTT; CDR3 protein: CASRTGPETRGNTEAFF; D gene: TRBD1; V gene: TRBV5-1; J gene: TRBJ1-1; clone size: few
CDR3 DNA: TGTGCCAGCAGTTACAAGGGGACAACCTTCTACGAGCAGTACTTC; CDR3 protein: CASSYKGTTFYEQYF; D gene: .; V gene: TRBV6-8; J gene: TRBJ2-7; clone size: .
CDR3 DNA: TGTGCCTGGAGTGTATGGCTAAACACTGAAGCTTTCTTT; CDR3 protein: CAWSVWLNTEAFF; D gene: .; V gene: TRBV30; J gene: TRBJ1-1; clone size: .
CDR3 DNA: TGTGCCTGGGGGAGTCGCTACGAGCAGTACTTC; CDR3 protein: CAWGSRYEQYF; D gene: .; V gene: TRBV30; J gene: TRBJ2-7; clone size: .
CDR3 DNA: TGCAGCGCCAGGGGCGCGGACACTGAAGCTTTCTTT; CDR3 protein: CSARGADTEAFF; D gene: .; V gene: TRBV29-1; J gene: TRBJ1-1; clone size: .
CDR3 DNA: TGTGCCAGTAGTATTAGGACTAGCGCGAAACAAGAGACCCAGTACTTC; CDR3 protein: CASSIRTSAKQETQYF; D gene: TRBD2; V gene: TRBV19; J gene: TRBJ2-5; clone size: .
CDR3 DNA: TGTGCCAGCAGCCTAACTGACATTAACTATGGCTACACCTTC; CDR3 protein: CASSLTDINYGYTF; D gene: .; V gene: TRBV11-1; J gene: TRBJ1-2; clone size: .
CDR3 DNA: TGTGCCAGCAGCTTAGAGGGCGGGAGGAGCTCCTACAATGAGCAGTTCTTC; CDR3 protein: CASSLEGGRSSYNEQFF; D gene: TRBD2; V gene: TRBV11-3; J gene: TRBJ2-1; clone size: few
CDR3 DNA: TGTGCCAGCAGTCCCAGAGGACTAGCGGGAGGTGGGGCCAACGTCCTGACTTTC; CDR3 protein: CASSPRGLAGGGANVLTF; D gene: TRBD2; V gene: TRBV6-8; J gene: TRBJ2-6; clone size: few
CDR3 DNA: TGTGCCTGGAGAGGGCACAATGAGCAGTTCTTC; CDR3 protein: CAWRGHNEQFF; D gene: .; V gene: TRBV30; J gene: TRBJ2-1; clone size: .
CDR3 DNA: TGCAGCGTTGAAGATCAGGGGACAGGGTATAACTATGGCTACACCTTC; CDR3 protein: CSVEDQGTGYNYGYTF; D gene: TRBD1; V gene: TRBV29-1; J gene: TRBJ1-2; clone size: once
CDR3 DNA: TGTGCCAGCAGCTTCGACACCTACTCCTACAATGAGCAGTTCTTC; CDR3 protein: CASSFDTYSYNEQFF; D gene: .; V gene: TRBV11-3; J gene: TRBJ2-1; clone size: .
CDR3 DNA: TGTGCCAGCTCTGGGGACAGAGGAGAGACCCAGTACTTC; CDR3 protein: CASSGDRGETQYF; D gene: TRBD1; V gene: TRBV18; J gene: TRBJ2-5; clone size: .
CDR3 DNA: TGTGCCAGCAGTCGATATGGGGGGACTAGCGACGGTGAGCAGTTCTTC; CDR3 protein: CASSRYGGTSDGEQFF; D gene: TRBD2; V gene: TRBV6-8; J gene: TRBJ2-1; clone size: medium-sized
CDR3 DNA: TGCAGCGTGAGGACAGGGGGATCGTACGAGCAGTACTTC; CDR3 protein: CSVRTGGSYEQYF; D gene: TRBD1; V gene: TRBV29-1; J gene: TRBJ2-7; clone size: .
CDR3 DNA: TGTGCCAGTAGCTTCTGGAACTCTGGGGCCAACGTCCTGACTTTC; CDR3 protein: CASSFWNSGANVLTF; D gene: .; V gene: TRBV19; J gene: TRBJ2-6; clone size: once
CDR3 DNA: TGTGCCAGCAGCCAAGCCGGGGTGAACACTGAAGCTTTCTTT; CDR3 protein: CASSQAGVNTEAFF; D gene: .; V gene: TRBV14; J gene: TRBJ1-1; clone size: few